The next 21 T cell receptor beta chains were all read from a single sample in a study of blood T cell repertoires in COVID-19. Here immunoSEQ multiplex PCR was the method, and the copy in TCRdb shows in-frame clones only, minus some. This table holds tens of thousands of clones, roughly 86% found once. Sequencing was done on a sample of peripheral blood. The receptor source for this set is a woman in her seventies with acute or convalescent COVID-19.

This clone appeared once. The rearrangement joins TRBV25-1 to TRBJ1-1; no definite D call. The CDR3 totals 14 residues. With 1 base removed from V and 5 bases from J, the gap between germline ends came to 11 bases. Germline V gene data show CDR1 as MGHDK and CDR2 as SYGVNS. In DNA, the CDR3 is TGTGCCAGCAGTGAATTTGCTAGCGAGACTGAAGCTTTCTTT. Translated, it gives CASSEFASETEAFF.

This chain connects TRBV7-9 to TRBJ1-4; D is unclear. The CDR3 loop spans 16 amino acids. Germline-derived CDR1 and CDR2 are SEHNR and FQNEAQ (reference sequence). The V end was cut by 5 bases, the J end by 0 bases, with 13 bases between. The CDR3 coding sequence is TGTGCCAGCAGCCCATCCGCACCAGCAACTAATGAAAAACTGTTTTTT. Translating gives CASSPSAPATNEKLFF. Full variable domain (missing parts from reference TRBV7-9 and TRBJ1-4): DTGVSQNPRHKITKRGQNVTFRCDPISEHNRLYWYRQTLGQGPEFLTYFQNEAQLEKSRLLSDRFSAERPKGSFSTLEIQRTEQGDSAMYLCASSPSAPATNEKLFFGSGTQLSVL.

The V gene is TRBV19, the J gene TRBJ1-6; the D gene is possibly TRBD1 (6 bases). The germline V gene encodes CDR1 LNHDA and CDR2 SQIVND (reference sequence). This CDR3 is built from 14 residues. V was trimmed by 6 bases and J by 7 bases, leaving 13 bases between them. CDR3 residues: CASRDGRGNSPLHF. The CDR3 coding sequence is TGTGCCAGTAGAGATGGGAGGGGGAATTCACCCCTCCACTTT. The whole variable domain, remainder taken from reference TRBV19 and TRBJ1-6, is DGGITQSPKYLFRKEGQNVTLSCEQNLNHDAMYWYRQDPGQGLRLIYYSQIVNDFQKGDIAEGYSVSREKKESFPLTVTSAQKNPTAFYLCASRDGRGNSPLHFGNGTRLTVT.

This clone was detected once. The CDR3 sequence: CASSLTGTLTGGAGYTF. As DNA, the CDR3 is TGTGCCAGCAGCTTAACAGGGACCTTAACAGGGGGGGCTGGCTACACCTTC. V gene TRBV7-2 combines with J gene TRBJ1-2; 8 bases are a match to TRBD1. This CDR3 has 17 amino acids. After removal of 2 bases from V and 7 bases from J, the junction contained 15 bases not matched to a gene. Germline CDR1 and CDR2: SGHTA and FQGNSA.

The chain joins TRBV5-1 to TRBJ2-5; the D gene is possibly TRBD1 (6 bases). V shed 3 bases and J shed 5 bases, with 11 bases lying between them. Looked up from germline, CDR1 is SGHRS and CDR2 is YFSETQ. This CDR3 contains 13 residues. CDR3 amino acids: CASSSTGLETQYF. DNA for the CDR3: TGCGCCAGCAGCTCAACAGGGCTTGAGACCCAGTACTTC.

This clone has just a few counts. The chain is built from TRBV27 and TRBJ2-6; 9 nucleotides line up with TRBD1. Looked up from germline, CDR1 is MNHEY and CDR2 is SMNVEV (reference sequence). The CDR3 sequence is 18 residues long. The V segment lost 1 base and the J segment 0 bases; nucleotides outside the gene matches: 4. This CDR3 reads CASSLFGDRVSGANVLTF. CDR3 DNA sequence: TGTGCCAGCAGTTTATTTGGGGACAGGGTCTCTGGGGCCAACGTCCTGACTTTC.

V is TRBV5-4 and J is TRBJ2-1; tentative D call: TRBD1 (5 bases). This CDR3 has 16 residues. Trimming took 3 bases from V and 4 from J, leaving 17 bases between them. Germline lookup yields CDR1 SGHNT and CDR2 YYREEE (reference sequence). CDR3 DNA: TGTGCCAGCAGCTCCGTTTCTGGGGCCCCTTACAATGAGCAGTTCTTC. This sequence encodes CASSSVSGAPYNEQFF.

This CDR3 is CASSTGENTGELFF. The DNA of the CDR3 is TGTGCCAGTAGTACCGGGGAGAACACCGGGGAGCTGTTTTTT. The gene calls are TRBV19 and TRBJ2-2; maybe TRBD2 (5 bases). Trimming stripped 4 bases from V and 1 base from J, with 7 bases between. CDR3 length: 14 residues. The germline CDR1 and CDR2 sequences are LNHDA and SQIVND (reference sequence).

The chain carries TRBV28 and TRBJ2-7; D is possibly TRBD1 (6 bases). This CDR3 spans 15 amino acids. The V gene's germline CDR1 is MDHEN and CDR2 SYDVKM. With 6 bases removed from V and 2 bases from J, the gap between germline ends came to 17 bases. In DNA, the CDR3 is TGTGCCAGCAGGCTCACAGGGAGTCCCCCCTACGAGCAGTACTTC. Translating it yields CASRLTGSPPYEQYF.

The chain recombines TRBV4-2 with TRBJ2-1; 14 bases are a match to TRBD2. The CDR3 is 17 amino acids. Germline V lookup: CDR1 LGHNA, CDR2 YNFKEQ. Trimming at V came to 1 base and at J to 3 bases, leaving 2 bases not matched to a gene. The CDR3 DNA follows: TGTGCCAGCAGCCAAGGACTAGCGGGAGGGCACTACAATGAGCAGTTCTTC. It yields the protein CASSQGLAGGHYNEQFF.

The gene calls are TRBV6-5 and TRBJ2-1; TRBD1 matches at 12 bases. Germline assignment: CDR1 MNHEY and CDR2 SVGAGI. With V trimmed by 2 bases and J by 7 bases, 6 bases remained unmatched. This CDR3 region has 16 residues. CDR3 DNA sequence: TGTGCCAGCAGTTACACCCCGGGACAGGGGGCGAATGAGCAGTTCTTC. The encoded protein is CASSYTPGQGANEQFF.

This chain connects TRBV2 to TRBJ2-3; unclear D gene. With 4 bases removed from V and 0 bases from J, the gap between germline ends came to 8 bases. This CDR3 comprises 14 residues. Germline loops: CDR1 SNHLY, CDR2 FYNNEI. In nucleotides, the CDR3 is TGTGCCAGCAGTGTGGGCACAAGCACAGATACGCAGTATTTT. The encoded protein is CASSVGTSTDTQYF.

The gene calls are TRBV30 and TRBJ1-4; D is possibly TRBD1 (6 bases). V was trimmed by 0 bases and J by 6 bases, leaving 11 bases between them. The germline CDR1 and CDR2 sequences are GTSNPN and SVGIG (reference sequence). The CDR3 extends over 14 amino acids. The CDR3 reads CAWSVRQGHEKLFF. The CDR3 nucleotides read TGTGCCTGGAGTGTTAGGCAGGGGCATGAAAAACTGTTTTTT.

This rearrangement joins TRBV11-2 to TRBJ2-5; possibly TRBD1 for D (5 bases). In germline, CDR1 is SGHAT, CDR2 FQNNGV. The CDR3 totals 16 residues. The V gene lost 3 bases and the J gene lost 2 bases, with 16 bases spanning the gap. CDR3 region: CASSFPGRVGQETQYF. The CDR3 region has the DNA TGTGCCAGCAGCTTCCCAGGCAGGGTAGGGCAAGAGACCCAGTACTTC. The full variable domain, rest sourced from reference TRBV11-2 and TRBJ2-5, is EAGVAQSPRYKIIEKRQSVAFWCNPISGHATLYWYQQILGQGPKLLIQFQNNGVVDDSQLPKDRFSAERLKGVDSTLKIQPAKLEDSAVYLCASSFPGRVGQETQYFGPGTRLLVL.

By frequency in the sample, this clone is medium-sized. This sequence joins TRBV28 and TRBJ1-5; possible D gene TRBD1, 6 bases. CDR1 and CDR2 (germline): MDHEN, SYDVKM. This CDR3 has 14 amino acids. Trimming cost V 3 bases and J 2 bases, with 8 bases left between them. The DNA for the CDR3 is TGTGCCAGCAGTTTGGCAGGGGGCAATCAGCCCCAGCATTTT. Amino acid sequence: CASSLAGGNQPQHF.

J is TRBJ1-5 and V is TRBV10-3, with a tentative D call TRBD1 (5 bases). Trimming pared 0 bases from V and 6 bases from J, leaving 15 bases between. This CDR3 region has 16 residues. Germline CDR1 is ENHRY and CDR2 is SYGVKD. The DNA for the CDR3 is TGTGCCATCAGTGAGTCAAGGGACTTGAGGAGTCAGCCCCAGCATTTT. Residues: CAISESRDLRSQPQHF.

CDR3 protein: CASSAILGGVAEAFF. In DNA, the CDR3 is TGTGCCAGCAGTGCAATATTGGGAGGGGTAGCTGAAGCTTTCTTT. The genes are TRBV2 and TRBJ1-1; possible D gene TRBD1, 5 bases. In germline, CDR1 is SNHLY, CDR2 FYNNEI. The CDR3 has 15 residues. Trimming removed 4 bases at V and 6 bases at J, with 18 bases between.

V is TRBV27 and J is TRBJ2-7; 9 nucleotides line up with TRBD1. Trimming took 4 bases from V and 0 from J; bases not matched to a gene: 13. The germline V gene has CDR1 MNHEY and CDR2 SMNVEV (reference sequence). This CDR3 spans 18 amino acids. The CDR3 loop is CASSSRYSGTGPSYEQYF. CDR3 coding DNA: TGTGCCAGCAGTTCTCGATACTCCGGGACAGGGCCCTCCTACGAGCAGTACTTC.

The chain combines TRBV7-2 with TRBJ1-1; perhaps TRBD1 as D (5 bases). The ends were cut back, 5 bases at V and 0 bases at J, with 13 bases in the middle. The CDR3 runs 15 residues. The germline CDR1 and CDR2 sequences are SGHTA and FQGNSA. DNA of the CDR3: TGTGCCAGCAGCCCGAGACAGTACATGAACACTGAAGCTTTCTTT. Its protein product is CASSPRQYMNTEAFF.

This rearrangement joins TRBV4-1 to TRBJ2-7; 11 nucleotides agree with TRBD2. V lost 0 bases to trimming and J lost 3 bases; unmatched junction nucleotides: 4. Germline V lookup: CDR1 MGHRA, CDR2 YSYEKL. The CDR3 length is 16 residues. The CDR3 protein is CASSQDPTSGSYEQYF. CDR3 in DNA: TGCGCCAGCAGCCAAGATCCCACTAGCGGGAGCTACGAGCAGTACTTC.

This clone appeared a single time. V is TRBV18 and J is TRBJ2-1; 8 bases line up with TRBD2. The CDR3 consists of 15 residues. The germline V gene has CDR1 KGHSH and CDR2 LQKENI. With 1 base clipped from V and 5 bases from J, the junction kept 4 bases outside the gene matches. Written as DNA, the CDR3 is TGTGCCAGCTCACCACGAGGCGGGAGGAACAATGAGCAGTTCTTC. It is translated as CASSPRGGRNNEQFF. The variable domain in full, completed from reference TRBV18 and TRBJ2-1, reads NAGVMQNPRHLVRRRGQEARLRCSPMKGHSHVYWYRQLPEEGLKFMVYLQKENIIDESGMPKERFSAEFPKEGPSILRIQQVVRGDSAAYFCASSPRGGRNNEQFFGPGTRLTVL.